This TCR beta chain was identified during a study of cytomegalovirus exposure and HLA in healthy donors. General observations from the study: A few CMV-associated chains proved CMV antigen-specific in vitro.

A few counts support this clone. What it recognizes is unknown. The study ran its PCR with 60 Vbeta and 13 Jbeta primers. Sequencing used immunoSEQ multiplex PCR; TCRdb keeps in-frame clones, though not all of them. The table lists about 59,000 clones, roughly 80% of them singletons. Between the trimmed V and J ends, which lost 5 bases and 2 bases, there was a span of 11 bases. From germline, CDR1 is SGHTA and CDR2 FQGNSA. CDR3 length: 14 residues. The clonotype was recovered from a woman aged 40 to 50 in good health and CMV-seronegative. Source material: PBMCs. The chain couples TRBV7-2 to TRBJ2-3; weak D call: TRBD1 (5 bases). The CDR3, as DNA: TGTGCCAGCAGCGTCGACAGAGCCACAGATACGCAGTATTTT. Amino acids: CASSVDRATDTQYF. The whole variable domain, filled in from reference TRBV7-2 and TRBJ2-3, reads GAGVSQSPSNKVTEKGKDVELRCDPISGHTALYWYRQSLGQGLEFLIYFQGNSAPDKSGLPSDRFSAERTGGSVSTLTIQRTQQEDSAVYLCASSVDRATDTQYFGPGTRLTVL.